The 5 T cell receptor beta chains listed next were all sequenced from one sample in a study of regulatory T cells (dated by TCRdb to 2016 to 2019). What the authors observed across the whole study: Hydrophobic residues at CDR3 positions 6 and 7 were enriched in conventional CD4+ T cells from CD3G-deficient patients, suggesting more self-reactive specificities.

The library was built by means of the immunoSEQ multiplex PCR assay. The multiplex PCR relied on 52 forward TRBV primers and 13 reverse TRBJ primers, and amplification bias was corrected through assay-based and computational methods. Entries here come from immuneACCESS through TCRdb and include only in-frame sequences with V and J called. Some clones fail to appear in such tables; in the studies checked, an unresolved V gene covers under half of the shortfall, and the cause of the remainder is unknown. This sample is represented by about 30,000 clones; about nine tenths of them were singletons. Jointly, the top ten make up roughly 1.5% of the sample. Antigen specificity for these receptors is unknown. The sequencing sample was made of conventional CD4+ T cells sorted from blood. These receptors were collected from a person between 18 and 35 years old with CD3G deficiency.

The chain has TRBV19 and TRBJ2-1; 7 nucleotides align to TRBD2. The CDR3 length is 15 residues. With 3 bases clipped from V and 5 bases from J, the junction kept 7 bases outside the gene matches. Germline V CDR1 and CDR2: LNHDA, SQIVND (reference sequence). The CDR3 DNA follows: TGTGCCAGTAGTATTCAAGGCGGGAGAAACAATGAGCAGTTCTTC. It encodes CASSIQGGRNNEQFF. Using reference TRBV19 and TRBJ2-1 for the parts outside the CDR3, the full variable domain is DGGITQSPKYLFRKEGQNVTLSCEQNLNHDAMYWYRQDPGQGLRLIYYSQIVNDFQKGDIAEGYSVSREKKESFPLTVTSAQKNPTAFYLCASSIQGGRNNEQFFGPGTRLTVL.

CDR3 protein: CASSTQGLTGPKEQFF. CDR3 bases: TGTGCCAGTAGTACCCAGGGACTAACAGGACCAAAGGAGCAGTTCTTC. The chain links TRBV19 to TRBJ2-1; 7 bases match TRBD2. The germline CDR1 and CDR2 sequences are LNHDA and SQIVND (reference sequence). V lost 4 bases and J lost 10; bases outside the gene matches: 16. The CDR3 runs 16 residues. The complete variable domain, with remaining parts taken from reference TRBV19 and TRBJ2-1, reads DGGITQSPKYLFRKEGQNVTLSCEQNLNHDAMYWYRQDPGQGLRLIYYSQIVNDFQKGDIAEGYSVSREKKESFPLTVTSAQKNPTAFYLCASSTQGLTGPKEQFFGPGTRLTVL.

The CDR3, as DNA: TGTGCCAGTAGTATAGTAGCTAGCGGAGTCGGGGAGCTGTTTTTT. As protein: CASSIVASGVGELFF. V and J are TRBV19 and TRBJ2-2, with 7 bases lining up with TRBD2. V lost 1 base to trimming and J lost 7 bases; unmatched junction nucleotides: 6. The CDR3 runs 15 residues. In germline, CDR1 is LNHDA, CDR2 SQIVND (reference sequence).

The rearrangement links TRBV27 to TRBJ1-6; unclear D gene. Between the trimmed V and J ends, which lost 10 bases and 0 bases, there was a span of 7 bases. The CDR3 has 13 amino acids. Germline V lookup: CDR1 MNHEY, CDR2 SMNVEV (reference sequence). The CDR3 loop reads CATKSSYNSPLHF. CDR3 bases: TGTGCCACGAAGAGCTCCTATAATTCACCCCTCCACTTT.

The chain has TRBV5-1 and TRBJ2-7; a possible D gene is TRBD1 (5 bases). The CDR3 length is 15 residues. Looked up from germline, CDR1 is SGHRS and CDR2 is YFSETQ. The germline V and J ends were trimmed by 2 bases and 1 base, with 13 bases remaining between them. CDR3 in DNA: TGCGCCAGCAGCTTTTGTCAGGGTTGGTCCTACGAGCAGTACGTC. Its translation: CASSFCQGWSYEQYV.